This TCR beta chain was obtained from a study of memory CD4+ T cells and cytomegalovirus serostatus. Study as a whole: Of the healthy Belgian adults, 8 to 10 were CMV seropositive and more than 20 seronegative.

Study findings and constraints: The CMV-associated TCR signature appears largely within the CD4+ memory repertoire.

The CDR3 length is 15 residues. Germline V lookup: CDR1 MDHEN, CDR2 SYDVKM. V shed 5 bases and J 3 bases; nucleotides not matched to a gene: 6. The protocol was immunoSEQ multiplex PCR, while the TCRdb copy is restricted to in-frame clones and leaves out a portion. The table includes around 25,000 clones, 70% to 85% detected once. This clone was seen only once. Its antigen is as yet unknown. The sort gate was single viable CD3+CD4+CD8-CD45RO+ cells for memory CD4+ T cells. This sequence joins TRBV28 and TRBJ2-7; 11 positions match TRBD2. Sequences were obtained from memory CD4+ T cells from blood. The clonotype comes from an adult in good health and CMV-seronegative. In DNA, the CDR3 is TGTGCCAGCAGTCGATTAGCGGGAGGGCTCTACGAGCAGTACTTC. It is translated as CASSRLAGGLYEQYF.